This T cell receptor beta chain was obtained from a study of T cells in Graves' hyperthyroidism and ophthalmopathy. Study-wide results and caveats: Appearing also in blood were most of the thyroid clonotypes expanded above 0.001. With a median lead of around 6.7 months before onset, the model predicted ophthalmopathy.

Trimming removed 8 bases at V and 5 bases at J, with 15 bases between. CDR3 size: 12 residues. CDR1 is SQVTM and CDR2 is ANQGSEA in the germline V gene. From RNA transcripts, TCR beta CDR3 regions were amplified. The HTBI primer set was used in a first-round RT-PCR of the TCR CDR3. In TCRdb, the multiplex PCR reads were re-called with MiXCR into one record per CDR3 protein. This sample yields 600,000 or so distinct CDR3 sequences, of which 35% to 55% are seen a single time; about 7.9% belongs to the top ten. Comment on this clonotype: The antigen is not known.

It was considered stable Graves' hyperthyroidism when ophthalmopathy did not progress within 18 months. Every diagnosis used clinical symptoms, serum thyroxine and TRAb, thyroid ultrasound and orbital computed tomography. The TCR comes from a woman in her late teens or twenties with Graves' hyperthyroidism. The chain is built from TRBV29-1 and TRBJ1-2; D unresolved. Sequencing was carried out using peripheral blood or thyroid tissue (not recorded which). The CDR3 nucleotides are TGCAGCTTATTCGGTGTTTCTTATGGCTACACCTTC. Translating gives CSLFGVSYGYTF.